The 17 T cell receptor beta chains presented below share a single source sample, sequenced in a study of blood T cells in healthy people across ages. Together with a sample-barcoded 5' primer, a J-beta primer mix was included in a second PCR lasting about 6 to 11 cycles. TCRdb redid the calling of the 5' RACE reads with MiXCR, one entry per CDR3 protein. Of around 1.5 million distinct CDR3 sequences listed, about 43% are singletons. Specimen: blood. These TCRs come from a woman between 18 and 29 years old in good health.

This clonotype was picked up a small number of times. The chain recombines TRBV7-9 with TRBJ2-7; D is unresolved. This CDR3 region has 14 residues. V lost 5 bases and J 0 bases, leaving 11 bases between the germline ends. From germline, CDR1 is SEHNR and CDR2 FQNEAQ (reference sequence). CDR3 sequence reads: CASSRRTSSYEQYF. In DNA form, the CDR3 reads TGTGCCAGCAGCCGACGGACCAGCTCCTACGAGCAGTACTTC.

The sample holds one count of this clonotype. V is TRBV20-1 and J is TRBJ1-5; TRBD1 aligns across 8 bases. This CDR3 has 15 residues. Losses at the gene ends were 2 bases for V and 4 bases for J; bases not matched to a gene: 7. Germline-derived CDR1 and CDR2 are DFQATT and SNEGSKA (reference sequence). The DNA of the CDR3 is TGCAGTGCTAGACCGACAGGGGCGTTTAATCAGCCCCAGCATTTT. Residues: CSARPTGAFNQPQHF.

This chain connects TRBV5-1 to TRBJ2-3, with unresolved D. CDR3 length: 13 residues. V gave up 3 bases and J gave up 4 bases, with 9 bases separating them. Germline loops: CDR1 SGHRS, CDR2 YFSETQ. The CDR3 DNA sequence: TGCGCCAGCAGCTGCCCCTCTCCAGATACGCAGTATTTT. Protein sequence: CASSCPSPDTQYF.

The gene calls are TRBV5-1 and TRBJ2-1, with D unclear. The CDR3 covers 15 residues. In germline, CDR1 is SGHRS, CDR2 YFSETQ. V lost 0 bases and J lost 6, with 13 bases in between. The CDR3 coding sequence is TGCGCCAGCAGCTTGGCTCCTACGGCGATCAATGAGCAGTTCTTC. Protein product: CASSLAPTAINEQFF.

The V gene is TRBV6-1, the J gene TRBJ1-1; unclear D gene. The CDR3 spans 12 residues. CDR1 MNHNS and CDR2 SASEGT come from the germline V gene. The DNA for the CDR3 is TGTGGGTGTGGGCCGGTTCAGGCTGAAGCTTTCTTT. Translated: CGCGPVQAEAFF.

The chain employs TRBV5-5 and TRBJ1-1; D gene unclear. The germline gives CDR1 SGHKS, CDR2 YYEKEE (reference sequence). The V and J ends lost 2 bases and 6 bases respectively, with 14 bases between them. The CDR3 consists of 14 residues. In DNA, the CDR3 is TGTGCCAGCAGCTTAGAGGGCGTGGGTCCTGAAGCTTTCTTT. This translates into CASSLEGVGPEAFF.

This clonotype was found a few times. CDR3 in amino acids: CASSRVGLPEQYF. Here the CDR3 DNA reads TGTGCCAGCAGCCGGGTAGGGCTTCCTGAGCAGTACTTC. The chain links TRBV7-2 to TRBJ2-7; D gene ambiguous. The CDR3 is made up of 13 amino acids. The V end was cut by 5 bases, the J end by 7 bases, with 15 bases between. Germline V gene data show CDR1 as SGHTA and CDR2 as FQGNSA. The whole variable domain, remainder taken from reference TRBV7-2 and TRBJ2-7, is GAGVSQSPSNKVTEKGKDVELRCDPISGHTALYWYRQSLGQGLEFLIYFQGNSAPDKSGLPSDRFSAERTGGSVSTLTIQRTQQEDSAVYLCASSRVGLPEQYFGPGTRLTVT.

On this clonotype itself: A much larger clone differs from this one at a single base, so this may be a read error. CDR3 DNA: TGTGCCAACAGTTTTCAGGGGGCCAAAAACATTCAGTACTTC. Protein sequence: CANSFQGAKNIQYF. The chain combines TRBV28 with TRBJ2-4, with D possibly matching TRBD1 (6 bases). The CDR3 has 14 residues. Germline values: CDR1 MDHEN, CDR2 SYDVKM.

This clonotype was found a few times. V gene TRBV20-1 combines with J gene TRBJ2-1; D gene ambiguous. Germline V gives CDR1 DFQATT, CDR2 SNEGSKA (reference sequence). The CDR3 length is 11 residues. The germline V and J ends were trimmed by 3 bases and 8 bases, with 8 bases remaining between them. CDR3 nucleotides: TGCAGTGCTAGTTTGTCCGATGAGCAGTTCTTC. It yields the protein CSASLSDEQFF.

This chain links TRBV12-3 or TRBV12-4 with TRBJ2-7, with 9 bases aligning to TRBD1. This CDR3 is built from 16 residues. The J segment lost 3 bases and the V segment lost 5 bases, leaving 11 bases of the junction unmatched. CDR3 nucleotides: TGTGCCAGCAGTATCTGGGGGACAGGGCTCGACTACGAGCAGTACTTC. This codes for CASSIWGTGLDYEQYF.

This chain links TRBV5-1 with TRBJ1-2; D is undetermined. Trimming removed 4 bases from V and 4 bases from J, with 17 bases in between. From germline, CDR1 is SGHRS and CDR2 YFSETQ. The CDR3 runs to 15 residues. The DNA of the CDR3 is TGCGCCAGCAGCCCCGGGCGGCCAGGCAGCTATGGCTACACCTTC. Protein: CASSPGRPGSYGYTF.

The chain uses TRBV5-1 and TRBJ2-3; D gene ambiguous. V lost 0 bases and J lost 4, with 9 bases in between. CDR1 is SGHRS and CDR2 is YFSETQ in the germline V gene. The CDR3 length is 14 residues. CDR3 DNA: TGCGCCAGCAGCTTGGAAGTAGAAGCAGATACGCAGTATTTT. Translated, it gives CASSLEVEADTQYF. Full variable domain (outside the CDR3, taken from reference TRBV5-1 and TRBJ2-3): KAGVTQTPRYLIKTRGQQVTLSCSPISGHRSVSWYQQTPGQGLQFLFEYFSETQRNKGNFPGRFSGRQFSNSRSEMNVSTLELGDSALYLCASSLEVEADTQYFGPGTRLTVL.

The V and J genes are TRBV4-2 and TRBJ1-4, with D hard to call. This CDR3 has 16 residues. In germline, CDR1 is LGHNA, CDR2 YNFKEQ. Trimming pared 5 bases from V and 6 bases from J, leaving 19 bases between. This chain's CDR3 is CASSEALRWEDEKLFF. CDR3 in DNA: TGTGCCAGCAGCGAAGCGCTCCGGTGGGAGGATGAAAAACTGTTTTTT.

This clonotype came up once. V is TRBV12-3 or TRBV12-4 and J is TRBJ2-5, with D possibly matching TRBD1 (6 bases). The J call is in doubt because the DNA end fits TRBJ2-7 better. The CDR3 runs 14 residues. CDR3 DNA: TGTGCCAGCAGTTCAGCACAGGGACGGACCGAGCAGTACTTC. This encodes CASSSAQGRTEQYF.

V and J are TRBV18 and TRBJ2-7; the D call may be TRBD1 or TRBD2 (5 bases each). The germline V and J ends were trimmed by 6 bases and 2 bases, with 20 bases remaining between them. Germline CDR1 is KGHSH and CDR2 is LQKENI. The CDR3 runs to 16 residues. The CDR3 DNA reads TGTGCCAGCTCTTTGCACCCCTTGGGGGAAACCTACGAGCAGTACTTC. Residues: CASSLHPLGETYEQYF.

This clonotype was picked up a small number of times. V and J are TRBV28 and TRBJ2-7; a weak D match, TRBD2 (5 bases). Germline V lookup: CDR1 MDHEN, CDR2 SYDVKM. The CDR3 totals 12 residues. V lost 7 bases, J lost 6 bases, and 13 bases lay in between. This CDR3 is CASTGLAGEQYF. DNA of the CDR3: TGTGCCAGCACCGGGTTGGCGGGCGAGCAGTACTTC. The full variable domain, with the rest looked up from reference TRBV28 and TRBJ2-7, is DVKVTQSSRYLVKRTGEKVFLECVQDMDHENMFWYRQDPGLGLRLIYFSYDVKMKEKGDIPEGYSVSREKKERFSLILESASTNQTSMYLCASTGLAGEQYFGPGTRLTVT.

In this sample, this clonotype turned up a few times. The chain is built from TRBV7-9 and TRBJ1-5; D not certain. The V end lost 1 base, the J end lost 6 bases, and 7 bases lay between the germline ends. Germline V gives CDR1 SEHNR, CDR2 FQNEAQ (reference sequence). This CDR3 is built from 13 residues. CDR3 in DNA: TGTGCCAGCAGCTTAGATTCCCCTCAGCCCCAGCATTTT. Translation gives CASSLDSPQPQHF.